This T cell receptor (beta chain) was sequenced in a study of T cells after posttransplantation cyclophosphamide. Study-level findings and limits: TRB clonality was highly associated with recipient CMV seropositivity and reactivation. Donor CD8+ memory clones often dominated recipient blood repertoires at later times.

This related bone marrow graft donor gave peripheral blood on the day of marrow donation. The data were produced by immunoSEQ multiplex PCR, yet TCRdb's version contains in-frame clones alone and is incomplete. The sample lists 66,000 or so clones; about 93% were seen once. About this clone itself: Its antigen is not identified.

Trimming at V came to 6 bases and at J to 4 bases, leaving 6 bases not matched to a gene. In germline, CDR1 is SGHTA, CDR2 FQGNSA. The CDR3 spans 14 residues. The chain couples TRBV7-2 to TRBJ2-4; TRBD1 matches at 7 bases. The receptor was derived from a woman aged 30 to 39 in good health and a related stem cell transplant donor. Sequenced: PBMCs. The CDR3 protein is CASRQTGIKNIQYF. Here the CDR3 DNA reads TGTGCCAGCAGGCAGACAGGGATTAAAAACATTCAGTACTTC.